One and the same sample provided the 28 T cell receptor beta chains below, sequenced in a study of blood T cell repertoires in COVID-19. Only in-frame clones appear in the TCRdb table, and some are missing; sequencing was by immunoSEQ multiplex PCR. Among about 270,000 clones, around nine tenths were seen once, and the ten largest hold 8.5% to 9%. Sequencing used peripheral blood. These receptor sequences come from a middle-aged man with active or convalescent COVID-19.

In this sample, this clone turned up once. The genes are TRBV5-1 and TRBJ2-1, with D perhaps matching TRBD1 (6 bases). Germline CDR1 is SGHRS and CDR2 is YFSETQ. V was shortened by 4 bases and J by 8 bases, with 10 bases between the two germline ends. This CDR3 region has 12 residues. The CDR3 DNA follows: TGCGCCAGCAGCGGGTCAGGGGATGAGCAGTTCTTC. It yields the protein CASSGSGDEQFF.

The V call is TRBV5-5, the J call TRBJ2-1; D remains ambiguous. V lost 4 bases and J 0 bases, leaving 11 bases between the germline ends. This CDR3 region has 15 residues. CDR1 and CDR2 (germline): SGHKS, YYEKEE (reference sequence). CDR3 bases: TGTGCCAGCAGCCTTGGCCCTAGCTCCTACAATGAGCAGTTCTTC. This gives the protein CASSLGPSSYNEQFF.

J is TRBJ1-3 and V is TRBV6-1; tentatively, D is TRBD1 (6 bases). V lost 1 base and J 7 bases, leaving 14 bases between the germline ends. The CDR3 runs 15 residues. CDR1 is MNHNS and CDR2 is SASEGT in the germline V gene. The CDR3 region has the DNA TGTGCCAGCAGTGAAGGGCAAGGGGGTCGGAACACCATATATTTT. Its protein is CASSEGQGGRNTIYF.

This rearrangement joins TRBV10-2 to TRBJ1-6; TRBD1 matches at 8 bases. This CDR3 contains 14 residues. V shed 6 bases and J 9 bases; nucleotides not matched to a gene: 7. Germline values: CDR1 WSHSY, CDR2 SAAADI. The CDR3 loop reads CASRPDRGFSPLHF. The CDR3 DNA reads TGCGCCAGCAGACCCGACAGGGGATTTTCACCCCTCCACTTT.

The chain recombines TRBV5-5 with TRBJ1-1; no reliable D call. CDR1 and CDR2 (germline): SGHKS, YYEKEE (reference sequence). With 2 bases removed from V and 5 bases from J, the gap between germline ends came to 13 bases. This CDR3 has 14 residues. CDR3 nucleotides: TGTGCCAGCAGCTTACAGTGGGTTTGGACTGAAGCTTTCTTT. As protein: CASSLQWVWTEAFF.

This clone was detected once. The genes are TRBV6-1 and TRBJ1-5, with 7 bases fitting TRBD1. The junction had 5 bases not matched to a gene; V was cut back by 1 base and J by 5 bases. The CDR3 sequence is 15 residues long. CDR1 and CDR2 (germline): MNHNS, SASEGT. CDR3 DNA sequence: TGTGCCAGCAGTGAAGGGACAGGAGGGGATCAGCCCCAGCATTTT. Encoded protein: CASSEGTGGDQPQHF.

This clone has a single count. Here the CDR3 reads CASRDRGGGDTQYF. The CDR3 nucleotides are TGTGCCAGCAGGGACCGCGGGGGAGGAGATACGCAGTATTTT. The rearrangement uses TRBV2 and TRBJ2-3; 7 positions agree with TRBD2. Trimming cost V 6 bases and J 5 bases; bases outside gene matches: 8. Germline assignment: CDR1 SNHLY and CDR2 FYNNEI. This CDR3 region has 14 residues.

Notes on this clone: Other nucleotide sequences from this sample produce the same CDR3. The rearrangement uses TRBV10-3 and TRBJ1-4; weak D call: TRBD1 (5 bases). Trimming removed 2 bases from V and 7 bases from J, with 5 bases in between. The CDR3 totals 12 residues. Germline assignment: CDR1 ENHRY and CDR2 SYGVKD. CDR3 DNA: TGTGCCATCAGTGAGAGGGGTGAAAAACTGTTTTTT. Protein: CAISERGEKLFF.

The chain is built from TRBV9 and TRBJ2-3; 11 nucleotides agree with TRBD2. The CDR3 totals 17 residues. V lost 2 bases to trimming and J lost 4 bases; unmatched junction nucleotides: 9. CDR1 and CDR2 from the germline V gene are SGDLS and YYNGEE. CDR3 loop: CASSVSTSGKGPDTQYF. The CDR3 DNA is TGTGCCAGCAGCGTCTCGACTAGCGGGAAGGGTCCAGATACGCAGTATTTT.

CDR3 nucleotide sequence: TGCGCCAGTACCGGGACAGGGAGTTCACCCCTCCACTTT. As protein: CASTGTGSSPLHF. The V call is TRBV5-1, the J call TRBJ1-6; 9 bases map to TRBD1. The CDR3 extends over 13 amino acids. Per the germline V gene, CDR1 is SGHRS and CDR2 is YFSETQ. After removal of 8 bases from V and 9 bases from J, the junction contained 6 bases not matched to a gene.

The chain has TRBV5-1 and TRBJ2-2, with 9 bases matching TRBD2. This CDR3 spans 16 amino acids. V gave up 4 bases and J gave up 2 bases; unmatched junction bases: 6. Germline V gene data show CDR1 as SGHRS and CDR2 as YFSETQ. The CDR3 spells CASSPGLAHNTGELFF. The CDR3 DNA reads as TGCGCCAGCAGCCCGGGACTAGCTCATAACACCGGGGAGCTGTTTTTT.

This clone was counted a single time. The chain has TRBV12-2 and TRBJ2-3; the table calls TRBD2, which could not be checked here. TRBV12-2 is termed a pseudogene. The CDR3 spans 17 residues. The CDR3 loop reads CASRLGRLAKRTDTQYF. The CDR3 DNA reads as TGTGCAAGTCGCTTAGGTAGGCTAGCTAAGCGCACAGATACGCAGTATTTT.

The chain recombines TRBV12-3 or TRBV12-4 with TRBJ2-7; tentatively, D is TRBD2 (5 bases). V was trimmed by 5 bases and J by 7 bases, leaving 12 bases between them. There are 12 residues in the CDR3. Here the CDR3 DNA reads TGTGCCAGCAGTCAAACTCCGGGGGAGCAGTACTTC. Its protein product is CASSQTPGEQYF.

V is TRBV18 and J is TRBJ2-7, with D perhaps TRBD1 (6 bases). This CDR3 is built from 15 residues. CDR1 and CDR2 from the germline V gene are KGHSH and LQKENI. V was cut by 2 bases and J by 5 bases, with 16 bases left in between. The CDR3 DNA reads TGTGCCAGCTCACCAGCCTACAGGGTGGGCGACGAGCAGTACTTC. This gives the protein CASSPAYRVGDEQYF.

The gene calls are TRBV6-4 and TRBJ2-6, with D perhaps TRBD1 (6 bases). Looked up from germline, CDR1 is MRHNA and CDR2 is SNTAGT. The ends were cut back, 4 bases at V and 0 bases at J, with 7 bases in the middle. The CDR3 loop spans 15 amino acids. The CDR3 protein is CASSVDSSGANVLTF. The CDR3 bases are TGTGCCAGCAGTGTGGACAGCTCTGGGGCCAACGTCCTGACTTTC.

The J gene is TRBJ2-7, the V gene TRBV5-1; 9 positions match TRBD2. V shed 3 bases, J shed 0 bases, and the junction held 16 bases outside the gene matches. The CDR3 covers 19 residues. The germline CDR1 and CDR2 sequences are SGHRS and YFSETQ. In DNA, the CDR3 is TGCGCCAGCAGCTCGAATTGGGTGTCTAGCGGGACAAGCTCCTACGAGCAGTACTTC. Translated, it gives CASSSNWVSSGTSSYEQYF.

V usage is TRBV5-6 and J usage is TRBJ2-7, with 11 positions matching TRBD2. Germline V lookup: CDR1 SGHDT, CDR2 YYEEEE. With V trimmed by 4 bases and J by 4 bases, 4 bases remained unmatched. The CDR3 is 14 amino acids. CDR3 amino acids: CASSATSGSYEQYF. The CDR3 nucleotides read TGTGCCAGCAGCGCCACTAGCGGGAGTTACGAGCAGTACTTC.

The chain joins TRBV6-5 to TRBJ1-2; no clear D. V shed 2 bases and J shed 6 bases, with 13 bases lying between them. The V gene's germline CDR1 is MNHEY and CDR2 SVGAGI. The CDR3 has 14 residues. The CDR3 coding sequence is TGTGCCAGCAGTTACACGCCAGTCTCAGATGGCTACACCTTC. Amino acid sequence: CASSYTPVSDGYTF.

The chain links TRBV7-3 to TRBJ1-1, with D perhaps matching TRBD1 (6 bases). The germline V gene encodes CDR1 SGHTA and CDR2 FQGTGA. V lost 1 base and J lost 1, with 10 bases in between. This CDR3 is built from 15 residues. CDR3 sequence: CASSLRQVENTEAFF. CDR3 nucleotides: TGTGCCAGCAGCTTAAGACAGGTAGAGAACACTGAAGCTTTCTTT.

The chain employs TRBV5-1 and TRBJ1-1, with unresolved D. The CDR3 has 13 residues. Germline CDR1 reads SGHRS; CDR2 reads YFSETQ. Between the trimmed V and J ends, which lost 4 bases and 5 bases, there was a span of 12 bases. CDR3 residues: CASSPQSETEAFF. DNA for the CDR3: TGCGCCAGCAGCCCACAAAGCGAGACTGAAGCTTTCTTT.

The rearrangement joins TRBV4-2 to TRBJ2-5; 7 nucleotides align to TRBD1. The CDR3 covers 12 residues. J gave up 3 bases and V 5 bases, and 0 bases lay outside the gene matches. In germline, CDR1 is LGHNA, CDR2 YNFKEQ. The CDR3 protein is CASSGTEETQYF. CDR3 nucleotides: TGTGCCAGCAGCGGGACAGAAGAGACCCAGTACTTC.

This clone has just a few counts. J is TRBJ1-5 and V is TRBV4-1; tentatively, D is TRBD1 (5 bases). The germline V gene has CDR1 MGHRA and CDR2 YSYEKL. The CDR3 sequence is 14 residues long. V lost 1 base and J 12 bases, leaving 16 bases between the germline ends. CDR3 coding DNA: TGCGCCAGCAGCCAAGTTAGGGGCCGGGGAGGCCAGCATTTT. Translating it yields CASSQVRGRGGQHF.

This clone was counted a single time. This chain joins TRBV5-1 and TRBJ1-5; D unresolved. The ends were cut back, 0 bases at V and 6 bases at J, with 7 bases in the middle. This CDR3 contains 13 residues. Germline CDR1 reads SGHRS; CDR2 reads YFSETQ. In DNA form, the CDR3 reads TGCGCCAGCAGCTTGGGGGAGGGTCAGCCCCAGCATTTT. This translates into CASSLGEGQPQHF.

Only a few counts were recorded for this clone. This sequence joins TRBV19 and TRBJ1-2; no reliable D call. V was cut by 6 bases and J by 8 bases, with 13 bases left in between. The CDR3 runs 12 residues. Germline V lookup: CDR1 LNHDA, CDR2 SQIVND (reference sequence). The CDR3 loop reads CASSWSRRGYTF. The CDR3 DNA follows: TGTGCCAGTAGCTGGTCTCGGCGGGGCTACACCTTC.

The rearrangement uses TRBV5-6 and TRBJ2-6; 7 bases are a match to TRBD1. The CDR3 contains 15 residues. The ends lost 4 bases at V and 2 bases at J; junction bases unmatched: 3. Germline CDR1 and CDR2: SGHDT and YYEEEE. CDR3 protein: CASSPDRAGANVLTF. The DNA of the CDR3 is TGTGCCAGCAGCCCAGACAGGGCTGGGGCCAACGTCCTGACTTTC.

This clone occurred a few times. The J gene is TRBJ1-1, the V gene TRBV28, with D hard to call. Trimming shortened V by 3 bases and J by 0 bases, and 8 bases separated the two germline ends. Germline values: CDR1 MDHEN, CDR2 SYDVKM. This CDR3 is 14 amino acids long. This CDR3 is CASSLKYLNTEAFF. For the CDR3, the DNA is TGTGCCAGCAGTTTGAAATACTTGAACACTGAAGCTTTCTTT.

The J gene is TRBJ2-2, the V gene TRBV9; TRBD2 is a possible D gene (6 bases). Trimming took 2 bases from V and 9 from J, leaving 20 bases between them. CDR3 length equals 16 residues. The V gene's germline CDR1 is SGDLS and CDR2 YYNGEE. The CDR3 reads CASSVEAGGAPWELFF. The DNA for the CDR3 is TGTGCCAGCAGCGTTGAGGCGGGCGGGGCGCCATGGGAGCTGTTTTTT.

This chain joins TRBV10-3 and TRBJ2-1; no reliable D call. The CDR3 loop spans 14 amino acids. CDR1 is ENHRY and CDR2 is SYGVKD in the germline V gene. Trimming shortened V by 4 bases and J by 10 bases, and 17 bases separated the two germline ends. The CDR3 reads CAISGGDRPREQFF. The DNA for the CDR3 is TGTGCCATCAGTGGAGGCGATCGCCCTCGGGAGCAGTTCTTC.